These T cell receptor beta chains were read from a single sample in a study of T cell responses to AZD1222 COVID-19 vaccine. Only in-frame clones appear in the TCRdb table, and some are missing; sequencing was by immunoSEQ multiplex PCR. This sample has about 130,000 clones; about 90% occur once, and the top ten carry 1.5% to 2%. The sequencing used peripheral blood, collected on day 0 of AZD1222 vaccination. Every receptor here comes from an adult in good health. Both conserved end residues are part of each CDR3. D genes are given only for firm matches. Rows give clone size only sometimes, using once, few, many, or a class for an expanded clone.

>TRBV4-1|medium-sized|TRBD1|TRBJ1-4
CASSLTQGAGEKLFF
TGCGCCAGCAGCCTCACACAGGGGGCGGGGGAAAAACTGTTTTTT
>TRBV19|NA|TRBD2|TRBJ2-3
CASSIDVASGDGDTQYF
TGTGCCAGTAGTATAGATGTTGCTAGCGGCGATGGTGATACGCAGTATTTT
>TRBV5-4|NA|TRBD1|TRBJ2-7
CASSFGPPGQATYEQYF
TGTGCCAGCAGCTTTGGCCCTCCGGGACAGGCAACCTACGAGCAGTACTTC
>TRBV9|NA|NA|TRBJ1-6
CASSPSGVSYNSPLHF
TGTGCCAGCAGCCCGTCTGGTGTCTCCTATAATTCACCCCTCCACTTT
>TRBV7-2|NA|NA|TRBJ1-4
CASSPGLGDEKLFF
TGTGCCAGCAGCCCCGGGCTGGGGGATGAAAAACTGTTTTTT
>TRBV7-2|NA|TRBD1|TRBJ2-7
CASSLGQGGISSYEQYF
TGTGCCAGCAGCTTAGGACAGGGTGGAATCAGCTCCTACGAGCAGTACTTC
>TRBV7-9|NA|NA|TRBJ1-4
CASSLESSGIDEKLFF
TGTGCCAGCAGCTTAGAATCATCAGGGATTGATGAAAAACTGTTTTTT
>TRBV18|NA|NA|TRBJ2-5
CASSPRTQYPQTQYF
TGTGCCAGCTCACCAAGGACGCAATATCCTCAGACCCAGTACTTC
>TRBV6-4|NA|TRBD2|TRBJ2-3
CASSDSAGGPDTQYF
TGTGCCAGCAGTGACTCAGCGGGGGGGCCAGATACGCAGTATTTT
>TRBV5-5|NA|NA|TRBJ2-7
CASSRDPAAYEQYF
TGTGCCAGCAGCCGTGACCCGGCGGCTTACGAGCAGTACTTC
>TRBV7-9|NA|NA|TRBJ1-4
CASRLPGTPNEKLFF
TGTGCCAGCCGTCTGCCCGGGACGCCAAATGAAAAACTGTTTTTT
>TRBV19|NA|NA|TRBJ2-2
CASSIFADTGELFF
TGTGCCAGTAGTATCTTTGCGGACACCGGGGAGCTGTTTTTT
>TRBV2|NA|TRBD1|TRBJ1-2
CASSGDSNYGYTF
TGTGCCAGCAGTGGGGACAGTAACTATGGCTACACCTTC
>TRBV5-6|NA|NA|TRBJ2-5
CASSWGTRGTQYF
TGTGCCAGCAGCTGGGGTACGAGAGGTACCCAGTACTTC
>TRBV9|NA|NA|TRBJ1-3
CASSPRPVATGGNTIYF
TGTGCCAGCAGCCCCCGTCCGGTCGCGACTGGAGGAAACACCATATATTTT
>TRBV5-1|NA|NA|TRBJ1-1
CASSLESEAFF
TGCGCCAGCAGCTTGGAGAGTGAAGCTTTCTTT
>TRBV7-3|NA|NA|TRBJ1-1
CASSLGRMNTEAFF
TGTGCCAGCAGCTTGGGGCGGATGAACACTGAAGCTTTCTTT
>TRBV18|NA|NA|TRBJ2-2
CASSPRGAATPNTGELFF
TGTGCCAGCTCACCACGAGGGGCCGCAACCCCGAACACCGGGGAGCTGTTTTTT
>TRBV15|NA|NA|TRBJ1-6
CATSRGFDTYNSPLHF
TGTGCCACCAGCCGGGGGTTCGATACGTATAATTCACCCCTCCACTTT
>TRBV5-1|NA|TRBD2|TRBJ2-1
CASSFGGGSYNEQFF
TGCGCCAGCAGCTTCGGCGGGGGCTCCTACAATGAGCAGTTCTTC
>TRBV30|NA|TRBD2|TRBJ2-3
CAWSRAGGLDTQYF
TGTGCCTGGAGTAGGGCGGGGGGGCTTGATACGCAGTATTTT
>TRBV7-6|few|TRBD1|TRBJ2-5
CASTRTGTGTQYF
TGTGCCAGTACCCGGACAGGGACAGGGACCCAGTACTTC
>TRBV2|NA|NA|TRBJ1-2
CASSPRALRTNYGYTF
TGTGCCAGCAGTCCCAGGGCGTTGAGAACTAACTATGGCTACACCTTC
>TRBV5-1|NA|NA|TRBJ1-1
CASSLGRGIENTEAFF
TGCGCCAGCAGCTTGGGCCGGGGCATCGAGAACACTGAAGCTTTCTTT
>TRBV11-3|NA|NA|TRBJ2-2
CASSFTPGIGFIGSGELFF
TGTGCCAGCAGCTTTACACCGGGGATAGGGTTTATAGGGTCCGGGGAGCTGTTTTTT
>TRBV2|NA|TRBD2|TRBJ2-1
CASSGLAGANEQFF
TGTGCCAGCAGTGGGCTAGCGGGGGCCAATGAGCAGTTCTTC